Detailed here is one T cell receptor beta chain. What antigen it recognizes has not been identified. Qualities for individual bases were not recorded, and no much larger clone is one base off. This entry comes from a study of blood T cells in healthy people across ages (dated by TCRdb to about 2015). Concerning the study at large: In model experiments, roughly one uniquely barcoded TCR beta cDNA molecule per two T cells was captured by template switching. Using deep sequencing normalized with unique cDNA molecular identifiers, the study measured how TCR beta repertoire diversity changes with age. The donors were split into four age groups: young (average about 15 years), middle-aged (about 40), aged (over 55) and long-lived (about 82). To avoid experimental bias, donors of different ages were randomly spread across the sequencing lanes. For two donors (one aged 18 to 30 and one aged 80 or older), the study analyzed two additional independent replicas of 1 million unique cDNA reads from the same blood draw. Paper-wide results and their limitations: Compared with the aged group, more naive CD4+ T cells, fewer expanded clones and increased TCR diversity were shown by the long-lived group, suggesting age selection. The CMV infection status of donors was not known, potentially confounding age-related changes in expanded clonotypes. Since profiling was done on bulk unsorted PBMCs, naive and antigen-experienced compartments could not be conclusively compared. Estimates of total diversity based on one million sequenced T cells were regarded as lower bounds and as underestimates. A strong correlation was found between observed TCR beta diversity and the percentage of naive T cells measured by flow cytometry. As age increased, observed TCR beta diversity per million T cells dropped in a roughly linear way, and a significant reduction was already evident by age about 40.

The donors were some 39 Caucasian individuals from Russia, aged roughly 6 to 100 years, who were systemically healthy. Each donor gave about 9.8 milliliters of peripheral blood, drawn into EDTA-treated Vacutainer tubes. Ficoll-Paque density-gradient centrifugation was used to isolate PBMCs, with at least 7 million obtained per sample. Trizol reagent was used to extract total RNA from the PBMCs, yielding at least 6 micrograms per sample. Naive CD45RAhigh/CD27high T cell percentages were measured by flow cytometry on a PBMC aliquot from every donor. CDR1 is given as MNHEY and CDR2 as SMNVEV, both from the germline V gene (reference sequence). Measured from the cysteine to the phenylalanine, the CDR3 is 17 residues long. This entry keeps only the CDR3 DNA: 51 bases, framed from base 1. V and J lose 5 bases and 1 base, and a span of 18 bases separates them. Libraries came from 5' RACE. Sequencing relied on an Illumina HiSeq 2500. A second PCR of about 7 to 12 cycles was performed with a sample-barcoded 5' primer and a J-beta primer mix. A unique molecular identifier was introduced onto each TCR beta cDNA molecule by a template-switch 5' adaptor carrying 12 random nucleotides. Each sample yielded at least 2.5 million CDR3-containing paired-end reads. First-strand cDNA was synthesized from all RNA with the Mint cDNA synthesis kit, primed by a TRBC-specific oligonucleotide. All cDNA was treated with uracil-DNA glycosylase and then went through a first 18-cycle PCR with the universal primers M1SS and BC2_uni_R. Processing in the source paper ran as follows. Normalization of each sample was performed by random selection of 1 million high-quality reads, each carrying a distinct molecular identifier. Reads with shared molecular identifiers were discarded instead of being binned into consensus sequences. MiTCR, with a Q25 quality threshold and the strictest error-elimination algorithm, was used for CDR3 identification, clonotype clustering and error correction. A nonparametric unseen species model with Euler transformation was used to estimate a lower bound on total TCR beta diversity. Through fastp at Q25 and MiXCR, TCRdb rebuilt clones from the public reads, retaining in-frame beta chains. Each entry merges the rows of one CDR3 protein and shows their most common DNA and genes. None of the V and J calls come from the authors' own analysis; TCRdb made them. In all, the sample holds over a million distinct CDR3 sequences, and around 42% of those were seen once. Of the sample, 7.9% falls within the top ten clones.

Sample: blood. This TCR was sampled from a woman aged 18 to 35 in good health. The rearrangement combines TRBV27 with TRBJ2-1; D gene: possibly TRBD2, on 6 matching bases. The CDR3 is CASSPTLTGVSYNEQFF. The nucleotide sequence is TGTGCCAGCAGTCCGACCCTTACGGGAGTATCCTACAATGAGCAGTTCTTC.